This T cell receptor beta chain was obtained from a study of CD8 T cells in Susac syndrome. Random hexamers served to reverse transcribe roughly 0.45 to 1 ug RNA. The method of amplification for TCR beta CDR3 was immunoSEQ multiplex PCR, covering 54 Vbeta and 13 Jbeta. One entry per CDR3 protein results from TCRdb running MiXCR on the immunoSEQ multiplex PCR reads. This table holds 180,000 or so distinct CDR3 sequences, around 95% found once. Sequencing of TCR beta drew on CD8+ and CD4+ T cells from blood. V was trimmed by 4 bases and J by 10 bases, leaving 11 bases between them. The V gene's germline CDR1 is LGHDT and CDR2 YNNKEL (reference sequence). This CDR3 spans 13 amino acids.

The sequenced sample consisted of CD4+ T cells from PBMCs. The chain couples TRBV3-1 to TRBJ1-6; D gene unclear. This clonotype was obtained from a human donor with multiple sclerosis. The CDR3 protein is CASSPSLGSPLHF. CDR3 coding DNA: TGTGCCAGCAGCCCATCCCTTGGGTCACCCCTCCACTTT.